A single sample is the source of the 3 T cell receptor beta chains below, sequenced in a study of shared clonotypes between healthy human individuals. Sequenced by immunoSEQ multiplex PCR; TCRdb stores in-frame clones only, minus some. This sample has approximately 2.5 million clones; over 85% occur once, and the top ten carry approximately 0.36%. The sample comprised naive CD4+ T cells from PBMCs. The subset is: CD45RA+ positively selected. The receptors originated from a man aged 18-30 years in good health. Some clones in this sample may be carry-over from other donors' samples.

This clone was detected only once. This chain links TRBV6-9 with TRBJ2-2, with 7 bases aligning to TRBD2. Germline CDR1 and CDR2: MNHGY and SVAAGI. The junction had 11 bases not matched to a gene; V was cut back by 1 base and J by 3 bases. The CDR3 is 18 amino acids. CDR3 bases: TGTGCCAGCAGTTATTTCGGGGGAGGGCCTGTTGACACCGGGGAGCTGTTTTTT. This gives the protein CASSYFGGGPVDTGELFF.

The V gene is TRBV27, the J gene TRBJ1-1; 10 nucleotides match TRBD1. Trimming removed 6 bases from V and 6 bases from J; junction bases left unmatched: 10. Germline lookup yields CDR1 MNHEY and CDR2 SMNVEV (reference sequence). CDR3 length: 15 amino acids. This CDR3 is CASRSPGTGEPEAFF. The CDR3 DNA sequence: TGTGCCAGCAGGAGTCCCGGGACAGGGGAACCTGAAGCTTTCTTT.

J is TRBJ2-1 and V is TRBV5-4; D not resolved. V gave up 0 bases and J gave up 0 bases, with 10 bases separating them. Germline V gives CDR1 SGHNT, CDR2 YYREEE (reference sequence). The CDR3 contains 16 residues. CDR3 sequence: CASSLEMSSSYNEQFF. The CDR3, as DNA: TGTGCCAGCAGCTTGGAGATGTCGAGCTCCTACAATGAGCAGTTCTTC.